The 26 T cell receptor beta chains below all came from one sample that was sequenced in a study of T cells after yellow fever vaccination. In TCRdb, the 5' RACE reads were re-called with MiXCR into one record per CDR3 protein. The data show a few hundred thousand distinct CDR3 sequences, approximately 21% seen once. Sequenced here: PBMCs, sampled 15 days after the yellow fever booster vaccination. All receptors come from a man in his thirties or forties who received the YFV17D yellow fever vaccine.

The V call is TRBV9, the J call TRBJ1-1; D unresolved. In germline, CDR1 is SGDLS, CDR2 YYNGEE. The CDR3 sequence is 17 residues long. The V end was cut by 3 bases, the J end by 3 bases, with 21 bases between. Written as DNA, the CDR3 is TGTGCCAGCAGCGGCCCCAATGTCCCCGCGCAGTACACTGAAGCTTTCTTT. Its translation is CASSGPNVPAQYTEAFF. Drawing the rest from reference TRBV9 and TRBJ1-1, the complete variable domain is DSGVTQTPKHLITATGQRVTLRCSPRSGDLSVYWYQQSLDQGLQFLIQYYNGEERAKGNILERFSAQQFPDLHSELNLSSLELGDSALYFCASSGPNVPAQYTEAFFGQGTRLTVV.

This clonotype was detected only a few times. V and J are TRBV27 and TRBJ2-5, with a tentative D call TRBD1 (6 bases). CDR1 is MNHEY and CDR2 is SMNVEV in the germline V gene (reference sequence). There are 16 residues in the CDR3. V was clipped by 6 bases and J by 5 bases, with 22 bases between them. Here the CDR3 DNA reads TGTGCCAGCAGCACAGGGATTTCCCCTCTTAGGGAGACCCAGTACTTC. Protein product: CASSTGISPLRETQYF.

CDR3 DNA: TGTGCCAGCAGCTCCTCGGGGCAGCCCGACAATGAGCAGTTCTTC. Its protein product is CASSSSGQPDNEQFF. The V gene is TRBV13, the J gene TRBJ2-1, with D tentatively TRBD1 or TRBD2 (5 bases each). V was pared by 4 bases and J by 5 bases, with 15 bases between. This CDR3 spans 15 amino acids. Germline loops: CDR1 PRHDT, CDR2 FYEKMQ (reference sequence). The whole variable domain, filled in from reference TRBV13 and TRBJ2-1, reads AAGVIQSPRHLIKEKRETATLKCYPIPRHDTVYWYQQGPGQDPQFLISFYEKMQSDKGSIPDRFSAQQFSDYHSELNMSSLELGDSALYFCASSSSGQPDNEQFFGPGTRLTVL.

There are a few counts of this clonotype. The chain joins TRBV5-1 to TRBJ2-3; D gene ambiguous. This CDR3 has 12 amino acids. The germline V and J ends were trimmed by 0 bases and 7 bases, with 6 bases remaining between them. Germline CDR1 SGHRS, CDR2 YFSETQ. CDR3 loop: CASSLDSYTQYF. The CDR3 DNA reads TGCGCCAGCAGCTTGGACTCCTATACGCAGTATTTT. The complete variable domain, with remaining parts taken from reference TRBV5-1 and TRBJ2-3, reads KAGVTQTPRYLIKTRGQQVTLSCSPISGHRSVSWYQQTPGQGLQFLFEYFSETQRNKGNFPGRFSGRQFSNSRSEMNVSTLELGDSALYLCASSLDSYTQYFGPGTRLTVL.

This clonotype was counted a few times. The DNA for the CDR3 is TGTGCCAGCAGCTTAGTCGTGGCTTCCGCGCAGTATTTT. Translation: CASSLVVASAQYF. The J gene is TRBJ2-3, the V gene TRBV7-9; D unclear. Germline V CDR1 and CDR2: SEHNR, FQNEAQ (reference sequence). The CDR3 has 13 amino acids. V dropped 1 base and J dropped 10 bases, with 12 bases sitting between them.

The gene calls are TRBV2 and TRBJ1-1; D is unclear. Looked up from germline, CDR1 is SNHLY and CDR2 is FYNNEI. The V end lost 5 bases, the J end lost 3 bases, and 10 bases lay between the germline ends. CDR3 length equals 13 residues. CDR3 amino acids: CASSTSGYTEAFF. The CDR3 DNA follows: TGTGCCAGCAGTACGAGCGGCTACACTGAAGCTTTCTTT.

J is TRBJ2-7 and V is TRBV20-1; the match to TRBD2 covers 9 bases. CDR3 length: 15 amino acids. CDR1 and CDR2 (germline): DFQATT, SNEGSKA (reference sequence). V shed 0 bases, J shed 2 bases, and the junction held 5 bases outside the gene matches. CDR3 sequence reads: CSARDLSGSAYEQYF. CDR3 nucleotides: TGCAGTGCTAGAGATCTTAGCGGGAGCGCCTACGAGCAGTACTTC.

The V and J genes are TRBV5-1 and TRBJ1-1; D not certain. The germline V gene encodes CDR1 SGHRS and CDR2 YFSETQ. V was cut by 5 bases and J by 4 bases, with 15 bases left in between. The CDR3 is 14 residues long. The CDR3 here is CASRPEPPSTEAFF. Here the CDR3 DNA reads TGCGCCAGCAGGCCTGAACCACCAAGCACTGAAGCTTTCTTT.

The chain uses TRBV30 and TRBJ2-5, with D tentatively TRBD1 or TRBD2 (5 bases each). CDR1 is GTSNPN, CDR2 SVGIG, per germline (reference sequence). Trimming took off 1 base at V and 5 bases at J, with 14 bases between the two ends. This CDR3 is built from 14 residues. CDR3 loop: CAWSAGLEGETQYF. In DNA, the CDR3 is TGTGCCTGGAGTGCCGGGCTCGAGGGGGAGACCCAGTACTTC. The complete variable domain, with remaining parts taken from reference TRBV30 and TRBJ2-5, reads SQTIHQWPATLVQPVGSPLSLECTVEGTSNPNLYWYRQAAGRGLQLLFYSVGIGQISSEVPQNLSASRPQDRQFILSSKKLLLSDSGFYLCAWSAGLEGETQYFGPGTRLLVL.

This clonotype occurred once. The V gene is TRBV12-3 or TRBV12-4, the J gene TRBJ2-1; 8 bases line up with TRBD1. CDR3 size: 15 residues. Trimming at V came to 1 base and at J to 6 bases, leaving 5 bases not matched to a gene. CDR3: CASSLGQGAPNEQFF. The CDR3 DNA reads as TGTGCCAGCAGTTTAGGTCAGGGGGCTCCCAATGAGCAGTTCTTC.

V is TRBV6-1 and J is TRBJ2-2; TRBD1 matches at 7 bases. The CDR3 is 13 residues long. With 6 bases clipped from V and 7 bases from J, the junction kept 5 bases outside the gene matches. The germline V gene has CDR1 MNHNS and CDR2 SASEGT. CDR3 residues: CASRGQFIGELFF. The CDR3 DNA is TGTGCCAGCAGGGGACAGTTCATCGGGGAGCTGTTTTTT.

This clonotype was counted a few times. This rearrangement joins TRBV28 to TRBJ2-5; the D call may be TRBD1 or TRBD2 (5 bases each). The V gene's germline CDR1 is MDHEN and CDR2 SYDVKM. The CDR3 has 15 amino acids. Trimming shortened V by 6 bases and J by 7 bases, and 21 bases separated the two germline ends. The CDR3 spells CASRQGVPVSLTQYF. The CDR3 nucleotides read TGTGCCAGCAGGCAGGGAGTCCCCGTATCGTTGACCCAGTACTTC.

This clonotype has more than one count but fewer than ten. The chain joins TRBV6-6 to TRBJ2-7; possible D gene TRBD1, 6 bases. The CDR3 is 12 residues long. Deletions cut 8 bases from V and 7 bases from J, with 15 bases between. CDR1 and CDR2 (germline): MNHNY, SVGAGI (reference sequence). This chain's CDR3 is CASQRTVYEQYF. The CDR3 nucleotides are TGTGCCAGCCAGCGGACAGTCTATGAGCAGTACTTC.

The chain has TRBV4-3 and TRBJ2-6; D is unclear. V lost 1 base, J lost 2 bases, and 6 bases lay in between. The CDR3 loop spans 15 amino acids. The germline gives CDR1 LGHNA, CDR2 YSLEER. DNA for the CDR3: TGCGCCAGCAGCCAAGGGAGCCCTGGGGCCAACGTCCTGACTTTC. It codes for CASSQGSPGANVLTF.

This clonotype was seen a handful of times. V and J are TRBV10-2 and TRBJ2-3; D gene uncertain. Trimming left V 6 bases short and J 1 base short, with 11 bases between. Germline V CDR1 and CDR2: WSHSY, SAAADI. The CDR3 has 14 residues. CDR3 sequence reads: CASRSTDGTDTQYF. The CDR3 DNA is TGCGCCAGCAGATCTACAGATGGCACAGATACGCAGTATTTT.

There are a few counts of this clonotype. The V gene is TRBV5-1, the J gene TRBJ2-5; D not resolved. This CDR3 comprises 12 residues. The germline V and J ends were trimmed by 2 bases and 5 bases, with 7 bases remaining between them. Per the germline V gene, CDR1 is SGHRS and CDR2 is YFSETQ. The CDR3 spells CASSFQEETQYF. As DNA, the CDR3 is TGCGCCAGCAGCTTTCAGGAGGAGACCCAGTACTTC.

The chain has TRBV6-1 and TRBJ2-7; 9 bases align to TRBD2. V lost 7 bases to trimming and J lost 6 bases; unmatched junction nucleotides: 13. Germline V lookup: CDR1 MNHNS, CDR2 SASEGT. This CDR3 region has 15 residues. The chain's CDR3 is CASIPSQSGRFEQYF. The CDR3 region has the DNA TGTGCCAGCATCCCCTCTCAAAGCGGGAGGTTCGAGCAGTACTTC.

The chain uses TRBV5-4 and TRBJ2-7; unclear D gene. The CDR3 has 13 residues. The V and J ends lost 4 bases and 3 bases respectively, with 11 bases between them. Germline assignment: CDR1 SGHNT and CDR2 YYREEE (reference sequence). The CDR3 protein is CASSKSTNYEQYF. For the CDR3, the DNA is TGTGCCAGCAGCAAATCGACCAACTACGAGCAGTACTTC.

This clonotype appeared a few times. The V and J genes are TRBV21-1 and TRBJ2-1. TRBV21-1 is tagged as a pseudogene. This CDR3 spans 11 amino acids. CDR3 DNA sequence: TGTGCCAGCGATACCTACAATGAGCAGTTCTTC. The encoded protein is CASDTYNEQFF.

The V call is TRBV5-1, the J call TRBJ1-1; 7 bases line up with TRBD1. With V trimmed by 4 bases and J by 7 bases, 7 bases remained unmatched. Germline lookup yields CDR1 SGHRS and CDR2 YFSETQ. This CDR3 has 13 amino acids. CDR3 loop: CASSAYRGGEAFF. CDR3 nucleotides: TGCGCCAGCAGCGCATACAGGGGAGGTGAAGCTTTCTTT. Drawing the rest from reference TRBV5-1 and TRBJ1-1, the complete variable domain is KAGVTQTPRYLIKTRGQQVTLSCSPISGHRSVSWYQQTPGQGLQFLFEYFSETQRNKGNFPGRFSGRQFSNSRSEMNVSTLELGDSALYLCASSAYRGGEAFFGQGTRLTVV.

The J gene is TRBJ2-4, the V gene TRBV7-9; D is unclear. V was shortened by 5 bases and J by 3 bases, with 14 bases between the two germline ends. The CDR3 has 15 amino acids. Per germline, CDR1 SEHNR and CDR2 FQNEAQ (reference sequence). The CDR3 reads CASSAWGSDKNIQYF. The CDR3 region has the DNA TGTGCCAGCAGCGCCTGGGGTTCGGACAAAAACATTCAGTACTTC.

This rearrangement joins TRBV15 to TRBJ2-2, with D perhaps matching TRBD1 (6 bases). Trimming removed 0 bases at V and 4 bases at J, with 21 bases between. There are 19 residues in the CDR3. Per the germline V gene, CDR1 is LNHNV and CDR2 is YYDKDF (reference sequence). CDR3 loop: CATSRDRAGARWFTGELFF. The CDR3 coding sequence is TGTGCCACCAGCAGAGATAGGGCAGGGGCACGGTGGTTCACCGGGGAGCTGTTTTTT.

The chain is built from TRBV6-5 and TRBJ2-5; D uncertain. Per the germline V gene, CDR1 is MNHEY and CDR2 is SVGAGI. V lost 4 bases, J lost 0 bases, and 12 bases lay in between. The length of the CDR3 is 15 residues. The DNA for the CDR3 is TGTGCCAGCAGTTCCAGGACGGCTAACCAAGAGACCCAGTACTTC. Its translation is CASSSRTANQETQYF.

In this sample, this clonotype turned up a few times. V usage is TRBV18 and J usage is TRBJ2-7; D tentatively fits TRBD1 or TRBD2 (5 bases each). The V gene's germline CDR1 is KGHSH and CDR2 LQKENI. V was pared by 0 bases and J by 2 bases, with 11 bases between. CDR3 size: 15 residues. This CDR3 is CASSPPGKGTYEQYF. CDR3 nucleotides: TGTGCCAGCTCACCACCCGGGAAGGGGACCTACGAGCAGTACTTC. The complete variable domain, with remaining parts taken from reference TRBV18 and TRBJ2-7, reads NAGVMQNPRHLVRRRGQEARLRCSPMKGHSHVYWYRQLPEEGLKFMVYLQKENIIDESGMPKERFSAEFPKEGPSILRIQQVVRGDSAAYFCASSPPGKGTYEQYFGPGTRLTVT.

The chain recombines TRBV20-1 with TRBJ2-3; tentatively, D is TRBD1 or TRBD2 (5 bases each). CDR1 and CDR2 (germline): DFQATT, SNEGSKA (reference sequence). The CDR3 sequence is 14 residues long. Deletions cut 7 bases from V and 4 bases from J, with 18 bases between. CDR3 nucleotides: TGCAGTGTCCTCAGACCCGGGGACCCAGATACGCAGTATTTT. This gives the protein CSVLRPGDPDTQYF.

This clonotype was counted only a few times. This chain connects TRBV24-1 to TRBJ2-7; 8 bases agree with TRBD1. V lost 4 bases to trimming and J lost 5 bases; unmatched junction nucleotides: 9. Germline V gives CDR1 KGHDR, CDR2 SFDVKD. The CDR3 spans 15 residues. DNA for the CDR3: TGTGCCACCAGTGAAACCGGGACAGGCACAGACGAGCAGTACTTC. Translated: CATSETGTGTDEQYF.